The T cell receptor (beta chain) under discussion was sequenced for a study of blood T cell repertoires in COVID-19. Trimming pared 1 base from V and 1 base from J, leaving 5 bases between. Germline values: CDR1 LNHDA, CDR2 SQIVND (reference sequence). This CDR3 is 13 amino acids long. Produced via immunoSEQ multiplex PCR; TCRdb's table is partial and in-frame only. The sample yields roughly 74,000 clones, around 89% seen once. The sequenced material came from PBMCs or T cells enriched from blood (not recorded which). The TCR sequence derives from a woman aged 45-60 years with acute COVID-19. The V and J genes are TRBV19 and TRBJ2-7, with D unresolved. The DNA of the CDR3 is TGTGCCAGTAGTATAGGAGAGTCCTACGAGCAGTACTTC. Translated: CASSIGESYEQYF.